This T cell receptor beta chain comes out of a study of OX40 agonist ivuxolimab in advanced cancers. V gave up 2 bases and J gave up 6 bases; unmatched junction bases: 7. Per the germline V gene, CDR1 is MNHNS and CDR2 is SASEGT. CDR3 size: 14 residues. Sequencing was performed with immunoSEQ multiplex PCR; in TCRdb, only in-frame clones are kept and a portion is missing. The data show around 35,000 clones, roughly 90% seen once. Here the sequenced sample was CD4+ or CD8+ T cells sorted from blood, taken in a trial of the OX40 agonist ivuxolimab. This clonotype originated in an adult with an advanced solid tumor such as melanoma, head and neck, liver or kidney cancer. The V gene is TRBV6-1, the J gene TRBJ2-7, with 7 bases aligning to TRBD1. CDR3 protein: CASSERGTGAEQYF. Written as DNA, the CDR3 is TGTGCCAGCAGTGAACGGGGAACAGGGGCCGAGCAGTACTTC.